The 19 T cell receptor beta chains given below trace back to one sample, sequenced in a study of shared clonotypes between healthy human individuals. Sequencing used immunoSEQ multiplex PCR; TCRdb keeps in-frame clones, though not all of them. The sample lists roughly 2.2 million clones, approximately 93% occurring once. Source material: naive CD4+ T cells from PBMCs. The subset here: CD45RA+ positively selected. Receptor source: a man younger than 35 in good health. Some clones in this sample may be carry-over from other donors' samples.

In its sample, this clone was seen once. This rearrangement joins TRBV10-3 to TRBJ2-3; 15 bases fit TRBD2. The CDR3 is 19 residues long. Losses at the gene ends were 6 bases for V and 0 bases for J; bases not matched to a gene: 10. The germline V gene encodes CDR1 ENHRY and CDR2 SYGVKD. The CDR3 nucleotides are TGTGCCATCAGGCCGGGACTAGCGGGAGGAAGGCCTAGCACAGATACGCAGTATTTT. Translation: CAIRPGLAGGRPSTDTQYF.

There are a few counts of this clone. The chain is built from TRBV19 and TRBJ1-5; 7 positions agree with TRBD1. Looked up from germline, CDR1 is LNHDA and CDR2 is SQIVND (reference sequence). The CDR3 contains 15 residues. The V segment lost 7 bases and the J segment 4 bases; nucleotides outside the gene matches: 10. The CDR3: CASIGTEYGNQPQHF. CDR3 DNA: TGTGCCAGTATTGGGACAGAATACGGTAATCAGCCCCAGCATTTT. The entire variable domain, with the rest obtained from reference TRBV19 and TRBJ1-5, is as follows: DGGITQSPKYLFRKEGQNVTLSCEQNLNHDAMYWYRQDPGQGLRLIYYSQIVNDFQKGDIAEGYSVSREKKESFPLTVTSAQKNPTAFYLCASIGTEYGNQPQHFGDGTRLSIL.

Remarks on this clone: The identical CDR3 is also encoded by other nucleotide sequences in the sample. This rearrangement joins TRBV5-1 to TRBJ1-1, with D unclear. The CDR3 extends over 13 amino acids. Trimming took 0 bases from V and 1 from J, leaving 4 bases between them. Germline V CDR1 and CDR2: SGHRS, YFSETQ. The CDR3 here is CASSLEPNTEAFF. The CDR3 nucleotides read TGCGCCAGCAGCTTGGAACCGAACACTGAAGCTTTCTTT. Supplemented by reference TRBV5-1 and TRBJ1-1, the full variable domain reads KAGVTQTPRYLIKTRGQQVTLSCSPISGHRSVSWYQQTPGQGLQFLFEYFSETQRNKGNFPGRFSGRQFSNSRSEMNVSTLELGDSALYLCASSLEPNTEAFFGQGTRLTVV.

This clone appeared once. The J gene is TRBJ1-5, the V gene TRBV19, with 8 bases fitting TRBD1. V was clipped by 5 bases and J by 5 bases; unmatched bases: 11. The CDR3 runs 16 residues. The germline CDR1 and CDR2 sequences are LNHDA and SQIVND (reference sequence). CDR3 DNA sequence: TGTGCCAGTAGTTCGACAGGGGCGGTCGTGGATCAGCCCCAGCATTTT. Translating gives CASSSTGAVVDQPQHF. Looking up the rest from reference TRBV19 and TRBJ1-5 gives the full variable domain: DGGITQSPKYLFRKEGQNVTLSCEQNLNHDAMYWYRQDPGQGLRLIYYSQIVNDFQKGDIAEGYSVSREKKESFPLTVTSAQKNPTAFYLCASSSTGAVVDQPQHFGDGTRLSIL.

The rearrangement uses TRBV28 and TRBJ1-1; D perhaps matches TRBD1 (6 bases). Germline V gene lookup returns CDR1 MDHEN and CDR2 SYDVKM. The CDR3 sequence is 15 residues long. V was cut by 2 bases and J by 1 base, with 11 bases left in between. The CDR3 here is CASSLGGGGNTEAFF. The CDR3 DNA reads TGTGCCAGCAGTTTAGGTGGAGGGGGGAACACTGAAGCTTTCTTT. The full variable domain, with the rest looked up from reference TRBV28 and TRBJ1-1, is DVKVTQSSRYLVKRTGEKVFLECVQDMDHENMFWYRQDPGLGLRLIYFSYDVKMKEKGDIPEGYSVSREKKERFSLILESASTNQTSMYLCASSLGGGGNTEAFFGQGTRLTVV.

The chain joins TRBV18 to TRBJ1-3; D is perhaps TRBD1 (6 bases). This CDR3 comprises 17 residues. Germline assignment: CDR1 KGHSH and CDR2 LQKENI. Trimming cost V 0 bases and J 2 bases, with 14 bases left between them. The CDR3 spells CASSPPYVGQTGNTIYF. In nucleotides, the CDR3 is TGTGCCAGCTCACCACCATACGTTGGACAGACTGGAAACACCATATATTTT. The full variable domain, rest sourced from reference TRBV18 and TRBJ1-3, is NAGVMQNPRHLVRRRGQEARLRCSPMKGHSHVYWYRQLPEEGLKFMVYLQKENIIDESGMPKERFSAEFPKEGPSILRIQQVVRGDSAAYFCASSPPYVGQTGNTIYFGEGSWLTVV.

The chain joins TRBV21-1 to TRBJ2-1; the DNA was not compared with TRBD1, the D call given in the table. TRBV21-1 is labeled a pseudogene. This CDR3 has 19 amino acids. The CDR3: CASSKVGATSTSSYNEQFF. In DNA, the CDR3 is TGTGCCAGCAGCAAAGTGGGGGCGACGAGCACGAGCTCCTACAATGAGCAGTTCTTC.

CDR3 in DNA: TGTGCCAGCAGCTCGGGGGGGGCGCCGGCCCGTGGCAATCAGCCCCAGCATTTT. This codes for CASSSGGAPARGNQPQHF. The chain is built from TRBV28 and TRBJ1-5, with D possibly being TRBD1 (6 bases). Germline loops: CDR1 MDHEN, CDR2 SYDVKM. The V and J ends lost 6 bases and 2 bases respectively, with 23 bases between them. The CDR3 covers 18 residues.

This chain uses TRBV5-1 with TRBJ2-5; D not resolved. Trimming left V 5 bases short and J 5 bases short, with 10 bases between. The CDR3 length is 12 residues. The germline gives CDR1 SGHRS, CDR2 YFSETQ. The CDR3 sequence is CASRRPAETQYF. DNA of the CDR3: TGCGCCAGCAGAAGGCCCGCGGAGACCCAGTACTTC.

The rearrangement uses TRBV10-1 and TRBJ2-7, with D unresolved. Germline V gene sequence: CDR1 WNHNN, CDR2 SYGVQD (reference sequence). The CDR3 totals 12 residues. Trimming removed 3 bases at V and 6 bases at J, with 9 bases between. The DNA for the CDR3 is TGCGCCAGCAGTGAATTAGGTGGCGAGCAGTACTTC. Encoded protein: CASSELGGEQYF.

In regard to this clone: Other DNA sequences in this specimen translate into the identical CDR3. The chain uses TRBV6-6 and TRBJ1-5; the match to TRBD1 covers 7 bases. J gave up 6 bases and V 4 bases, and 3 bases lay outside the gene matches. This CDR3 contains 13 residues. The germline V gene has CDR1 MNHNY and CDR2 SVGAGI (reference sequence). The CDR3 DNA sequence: TGTGCCAGCAGTTCGCAGGGGGGTCAGCCCCAGCATTTT. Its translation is CASSSQGGQPQHF.

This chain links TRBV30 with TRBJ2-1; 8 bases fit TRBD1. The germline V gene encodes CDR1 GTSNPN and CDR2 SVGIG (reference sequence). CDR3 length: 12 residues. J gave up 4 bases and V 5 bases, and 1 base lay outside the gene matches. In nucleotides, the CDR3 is TGTGCCTGGGGGGACAGGTACAATGAGCAGTTCTTC. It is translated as CAWGDRYNEQFF.

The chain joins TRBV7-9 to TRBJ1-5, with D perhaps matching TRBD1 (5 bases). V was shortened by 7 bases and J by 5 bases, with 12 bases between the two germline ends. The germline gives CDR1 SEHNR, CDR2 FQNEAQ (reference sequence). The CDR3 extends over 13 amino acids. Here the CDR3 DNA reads TGTGCCAGCACCGTTGGGGGGGATCAGCCCCAGCATTTT. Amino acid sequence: CASTVGGDQPQHF.

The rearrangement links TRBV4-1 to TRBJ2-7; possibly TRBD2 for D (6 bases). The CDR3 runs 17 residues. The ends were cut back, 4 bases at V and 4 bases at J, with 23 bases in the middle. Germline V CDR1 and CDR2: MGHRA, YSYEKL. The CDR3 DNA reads TGCGCCAGCAGCCGAGAGGCGGGACTTTTCATCCCTTACGAGCAGTACTTC. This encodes CASSREAGLFIPYEQYF.

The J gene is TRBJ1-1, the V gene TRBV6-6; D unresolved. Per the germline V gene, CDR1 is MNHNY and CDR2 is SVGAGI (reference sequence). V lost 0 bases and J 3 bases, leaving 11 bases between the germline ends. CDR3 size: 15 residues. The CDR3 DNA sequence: TGTGCCAGCAGTTACTCTTCCAGAGCGGACACTGAAGCTTTCTTT. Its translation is CASSYSSRADTEAFF.

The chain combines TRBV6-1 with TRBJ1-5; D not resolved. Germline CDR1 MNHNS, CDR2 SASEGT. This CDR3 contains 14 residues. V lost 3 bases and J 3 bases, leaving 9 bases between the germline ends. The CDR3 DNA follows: TGTGCCAGCAGTGACCACAGTGACAATCAGCCCCAGCATTTT. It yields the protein CASSDHSDNQPQHF.

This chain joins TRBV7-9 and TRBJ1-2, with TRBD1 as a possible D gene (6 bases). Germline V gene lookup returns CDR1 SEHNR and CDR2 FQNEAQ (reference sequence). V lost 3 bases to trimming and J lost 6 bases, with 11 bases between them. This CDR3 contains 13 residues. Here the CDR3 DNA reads TGTGCCAGCAGCTTCAGGGGTGGTAATGGCTACACCTTC. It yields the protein CASSFRGGNGYTF. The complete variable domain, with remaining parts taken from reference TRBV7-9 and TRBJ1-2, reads DTGVSQNPRHKITKRGQNVTFRCDPISEHNRLYWYRQTLGQGPEFLTYFQNEAQLEKSRLLSDRFSAERPKGSFSTLEIQRTEQGDSAMYLCASSFRGGNGYTFGSGTRLTVV.

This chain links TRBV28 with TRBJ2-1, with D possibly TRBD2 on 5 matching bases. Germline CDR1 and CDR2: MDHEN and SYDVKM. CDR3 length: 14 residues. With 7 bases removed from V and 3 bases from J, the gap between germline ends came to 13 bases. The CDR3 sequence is CASTEGGYYNEQFF. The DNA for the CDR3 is TGTGCCAGCACCGAGGGCGGGTACTACAATGAGCAGTTCTTC. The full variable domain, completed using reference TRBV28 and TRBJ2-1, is DVKVTQSSRYLVKRTGEKVFLECVQDMDHENMFWYRQDPGLGLRLIYFSYDVKMKEKGDIPEGYSVSREKKERFSLILESASTNQTSMYLCASTEGGYYNEQFFGPGTRLTVL.

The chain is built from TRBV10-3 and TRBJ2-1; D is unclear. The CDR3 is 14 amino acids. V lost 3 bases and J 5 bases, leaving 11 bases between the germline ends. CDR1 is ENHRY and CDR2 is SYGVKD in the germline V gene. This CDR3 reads CAISEIRAHNEQFF. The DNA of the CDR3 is TGTGCCATCAGTGAAATTCGGGCCCACAATGAGCAGTTCTTC.